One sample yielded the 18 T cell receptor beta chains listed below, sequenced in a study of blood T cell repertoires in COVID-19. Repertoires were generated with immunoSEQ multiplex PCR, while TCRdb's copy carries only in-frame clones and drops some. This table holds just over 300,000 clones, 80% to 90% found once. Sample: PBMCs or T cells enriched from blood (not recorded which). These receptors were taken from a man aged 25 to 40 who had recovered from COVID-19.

CDR3 nucleotide sequence: TGCGCCAGCAAAACTGGGGGGGACACCGGGGAGCTGTTTTTT. Its protein is CASKTGGDTGELFF. The chain is built from TRBV10-1 and TRBJ2-2; 7 nucleotides align to TRBD2. Unmatched junction bases numbered 5, after V lost 7 bases and J lost 3 bases. The CDR3 has 14 amino acids. Per germline, CDR1 WNHNN and CDR2 SYGVQD (reference sequence).

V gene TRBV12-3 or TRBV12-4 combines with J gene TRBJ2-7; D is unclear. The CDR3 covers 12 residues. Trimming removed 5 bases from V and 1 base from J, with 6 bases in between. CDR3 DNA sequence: TGTGCCAGCAGTCCATCATCCTACGAGCAGTACTTC. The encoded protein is CASSPSSYEQYF.

The CDR3 loop reads CASSSLLLSGYTF. The DNA of the CDR3 is TGTGCCAGCAGCTCCTTACTCCTTAGTGGCTACACCTTC. The chain joins TRBV11-2 to TRBJ1-2; D gene uncertain. CDR1 and CDR2 (germline): SGHAT, FQNNGV. The CDR3 covers 13 residues. Trimming took off 4 bases at V and 7 bases at J, with 13 bases between the two ends. Combining the CDR3 with reference TRBV11-2 and TRBJ1-2 gives the whole variable domain EAGVAQSPRYKIIEKRQSVAFWCNPISGHATLYWYQQILGQGPKLLIQFQNNGVVDDSQLPKDRFSAERLKGVDSTLKIQPAKLEDSAVYLCASSSLLLSGYTFGSGTRLTVV.

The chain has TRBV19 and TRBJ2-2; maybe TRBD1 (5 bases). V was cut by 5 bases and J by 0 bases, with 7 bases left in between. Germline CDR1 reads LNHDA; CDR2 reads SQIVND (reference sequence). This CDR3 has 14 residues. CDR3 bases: TGTGCCAGTAGTCAGGGTTCGAACACCGGGGAGCTGTTTTTT. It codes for CASSQGSNTGELFF.

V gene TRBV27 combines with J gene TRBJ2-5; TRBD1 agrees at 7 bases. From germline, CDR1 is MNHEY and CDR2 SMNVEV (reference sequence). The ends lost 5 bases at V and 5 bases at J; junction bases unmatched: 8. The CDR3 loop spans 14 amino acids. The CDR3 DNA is TGTGCCAGCAGTCCGACAGGGCCTTGGGAGACCCAGTACTTC. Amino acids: CASSPTGPWETQYF.

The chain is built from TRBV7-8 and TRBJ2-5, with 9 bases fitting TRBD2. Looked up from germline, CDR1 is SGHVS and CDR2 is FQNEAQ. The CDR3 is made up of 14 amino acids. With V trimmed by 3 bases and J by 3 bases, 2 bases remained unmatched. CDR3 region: CASSFSGGKETQYF. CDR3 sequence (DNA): TGTGCCAGCAGCTTTAGCGGGGGAAAAGAGACCCAGTACTTC.

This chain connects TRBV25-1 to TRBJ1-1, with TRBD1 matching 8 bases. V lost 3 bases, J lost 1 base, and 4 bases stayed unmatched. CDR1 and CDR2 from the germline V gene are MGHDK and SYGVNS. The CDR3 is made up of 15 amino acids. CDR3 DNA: TGTGCCAGCAGTGATTGGACAGGGACGAACACTGAAGCTTTCTTT. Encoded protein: CASSDWTGTNTEAFF.

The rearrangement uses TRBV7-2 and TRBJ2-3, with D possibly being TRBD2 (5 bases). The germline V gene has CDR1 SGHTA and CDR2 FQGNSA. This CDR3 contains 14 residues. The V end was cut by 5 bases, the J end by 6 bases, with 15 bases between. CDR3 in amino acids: CASSPFTRLDTQYF. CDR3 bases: TGTGCCAGCAGCCCTTTTACTAGGTTGGATACGCAGTATTTT.

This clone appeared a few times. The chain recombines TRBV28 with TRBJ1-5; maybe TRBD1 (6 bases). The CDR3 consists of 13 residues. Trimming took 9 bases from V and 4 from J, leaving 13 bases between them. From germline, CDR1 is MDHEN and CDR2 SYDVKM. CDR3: CASETGINQPQHF. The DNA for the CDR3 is TGTGCCAGTGAAACAGGGATAAATCAGCCCCAGCATTTT.

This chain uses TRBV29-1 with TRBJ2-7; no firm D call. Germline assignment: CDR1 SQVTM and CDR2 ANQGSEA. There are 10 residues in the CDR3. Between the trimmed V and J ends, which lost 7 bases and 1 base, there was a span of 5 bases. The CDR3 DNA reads TGCAGCGCCCGGTCCTACGAGCAGTACTTC. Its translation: CSARSYEQYF.

The CDR3: CASLTGDRVGGYTF. The CDR3 bases are TGTGCCAGTCTGACGGGGGACAGGGTCGGTGGCTACACCTTC. This chain connects TRBV19 to TRBJ1-2, with 9 bases aligning to TRBD1. Unmatched junction bases numbered 11, after V lost 8 bases and J lost 7 bases. This CDR3 contains 14 residues. CDR1 is LNHDA, CDR2 SQIVND, per germline (reference sequence).

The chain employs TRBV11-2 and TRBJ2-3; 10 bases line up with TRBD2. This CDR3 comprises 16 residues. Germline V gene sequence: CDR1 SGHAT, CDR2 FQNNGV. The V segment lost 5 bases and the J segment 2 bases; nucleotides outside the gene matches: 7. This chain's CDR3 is CASSPLAGVPTDTQYF. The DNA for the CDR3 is TGTGCCAGCAGCCCTCTAGCGGGGGTGCCCACAGATACGCAGTATTTT.

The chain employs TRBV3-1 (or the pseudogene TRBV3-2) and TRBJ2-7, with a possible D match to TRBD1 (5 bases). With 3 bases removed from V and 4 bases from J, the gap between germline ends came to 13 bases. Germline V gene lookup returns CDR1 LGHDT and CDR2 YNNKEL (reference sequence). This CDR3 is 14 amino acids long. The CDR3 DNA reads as TGTGCCAGCAGCCACTTCCCTCAGGGTTACGAGCAGTACTTC. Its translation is CASSHFPQGYEQYF.

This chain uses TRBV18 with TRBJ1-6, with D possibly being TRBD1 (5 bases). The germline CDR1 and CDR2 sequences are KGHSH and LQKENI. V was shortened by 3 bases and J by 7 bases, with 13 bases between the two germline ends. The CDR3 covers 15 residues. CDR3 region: CASSPWGGKNSPLHF. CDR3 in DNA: TGTGCCAGCTCACCTTGGGGCGGAAAAAATTCACCCCTCCACTTT.

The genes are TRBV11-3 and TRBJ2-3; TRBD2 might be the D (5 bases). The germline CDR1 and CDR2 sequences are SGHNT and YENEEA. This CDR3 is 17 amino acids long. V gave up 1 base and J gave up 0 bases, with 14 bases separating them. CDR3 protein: CASSLVWVRTSTDTQYF. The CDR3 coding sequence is TGTGCCAGCAGCTTAGTGTGGGTCCGGACTAGCACAGATACGCAGTATTTT.

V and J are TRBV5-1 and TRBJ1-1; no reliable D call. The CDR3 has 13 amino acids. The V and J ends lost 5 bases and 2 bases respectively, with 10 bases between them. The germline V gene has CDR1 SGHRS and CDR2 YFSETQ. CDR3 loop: CASRNQSNTEAFF. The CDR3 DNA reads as TGCGCCAGCAGAAACCAAAGCAACACTGAAGCTTTCTTT.

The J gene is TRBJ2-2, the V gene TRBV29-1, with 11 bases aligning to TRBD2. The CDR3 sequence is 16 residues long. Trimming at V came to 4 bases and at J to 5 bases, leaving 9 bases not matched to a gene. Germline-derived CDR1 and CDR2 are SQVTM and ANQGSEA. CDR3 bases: TGCAGCGTTGCCAAACAGACTAGCGGGGCTACCGGGGAGCTGTTTTTT. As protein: CSVAKQTSGATGELFF.

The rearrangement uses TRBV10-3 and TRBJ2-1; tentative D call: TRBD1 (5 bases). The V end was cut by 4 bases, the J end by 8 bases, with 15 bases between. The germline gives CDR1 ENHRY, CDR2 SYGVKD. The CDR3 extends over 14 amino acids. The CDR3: CAISAVVGAHEQFF. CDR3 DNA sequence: TGTGCCATCAGTGCCGTAGTAGGGGCGCATGAGCAGTTCTTC.